These 20 T cell receptor beta chains were all obtained from the same sample, sequenced in a study of blood T cell repertoires in COVID-19. Sequencing used immunoSEQ multiplex PCR; TCRdb keeps in-frame clones, though not all of them. In the table there are a few hundred thousand clones, about 85% of which are singletons. Input material: PBMCs or T cells enriched from blood (not recorded which). Every receptor here comes from a woman aged 45-59 years who had recovered from COVID-19.

This clone was counted once. The chain carries TRBV7-9 and TRBJ2-7; TRBD2 aligns across 9 bases. CDR1 SEHNR and CDR2 FQNEAQ come from the germline V gene (reference sequence). CDR3 length: 15 amino acids. V trimming: 3 bases; J trimming: 0 bases; junction bases outside the gene matches: 3. Here the CDR3 reads CASSLLAGASYEQYF. The CDR3 region has the DNA TGTGCCAGCAGCTTGTTAGCGGGAGCCTCCTACGAGCAGTACTTC. The full variable domain, its missing parts supplied by reference TRBV7-9 and TRBJ2-7, is DTGVSQNPRHKITKRGQNVTFRCDPISEHNRLYWYRQTLGQGPEFLTYFQNEAQLEKSRLLSDRFSAERPKGSFSTLEIQRTEQGDSAMYLCASSLLAGASYEQYFGPGTRLTVT.

This clone has just a few counts. V gene TRBV19 combines with J gene TRBJ2-5; 9 bases agree with TRBD1. CDR3 length equals 14 residues. The germline V gene has CDR1 LNHDA and CDR2 SQIVND (reference sequence). V was pared by 5 bases and J by 4 bases, with 5 bases of the junction left unmatched. CDR3 nucleotides: TGTGCCAGTAGTCAACCGGGACAGGGAGAGACCCAGTACTTC. Translated, it gives CASSQPGQGETQYF.

This clone was counted once. The chain recombines TRBV5-1 with TRBJ2-3; possible D gene TRBD1, 6 bases. The V end lost 3 bases, the J end lost 1 base, and 15 bases lay between the germline ends. CDR1 and CDR2 (germline): SGHRS, YFSETQ. The CDR3 spans 16 residues. The CDR3 loop is CASSSTGKFRTDTQYF. CDR3 coding DNA: TGCGCCAGCAGCTCAACAGGGAAATTTCGCACAGATACGCAGTATTTT.

This clone has just one count. J is TRBJ1-1 and V is TRBV5-6, with D perhaps TRBD1 (5 bases). The germline V gene encodes CDR1 SGHDT and CDR2 YYEEEE. This CDR3 is 12 amino acids long. Trimming shortened V by 3 bases and J by 4 bases, and 7 bases separated the two germline ends. The CDR3 protein is CASSSGSTEAFF. In DNA, the CDR3 is TGTGCCAGCAGCTCAGGGTCCACTGAAGCTTTCTTT.

The chain combines TRBV20-1 with TRBJ1-5; the D gene is possibly TRBD1 (5 bases). Germline V gives CDR1 DFQATT, CDR2 SNEGSKA (reference sequence). The V gene lost 3 bases and the J gene lost 2 bases, with 14 bases spanning the gap. The CDR3 contains 15 residues. The CDR3 here is CSASEGAAGNQPQHF. The CDR3 region has the DNA TGCAGTGCTAGTGAAGGGGCAGCTGGCAATCAGCCCCAGCATTTT.

In DNA form, the CDR3 reads TGTGCCAGCAGCCAAGATTCCTGGAGACTCTCTGGAAACACCATATATTTT. The encoded protein is CASSQDSWRLSGNTIYF. The chain has TRBV3-1 (or the pseudogene TRBV3-2) and TRBJ1-3, with D hard to call. The V gene lost 0 bases and the J gene lost 0 bases, with 12 bases spanning the gap. The CDR3 totals 17 residues. The V gene's germline CDR1 is LGHDT and CDR2 YNNKEL (reference sequence).

V and J are TRBV7-9 and TRBJ1-4, with D unresolved. Germline CDR1 and CDR2: SEHNR and FQNEAQ (reference sequence). V lost 6 bases and J 0 bases, leaving 8 bases between the germline ends. The CDR3 sequence is 14 residues long. The CDR3 loop is CASRKASTNEKLFF. Here the CDR3 DNA reads TGTGCCAGCAGAAAAGCCTCAACTAATGAAAAACTGTTTTTT.

The V and J genes are TRBV6-4 and TRBJ2-3, with 9 bases fitting TRBD1. Germline trimming cut 3 bases from V and 4 bases from J; bases unmatched to any gene: 2. This CDR3 region has 14 residues. Germline CDR1 is MRHNA and CDR2 is SNTAGT. CDR3 sequence (DNA): TGTGCCAGCAGTGAACAGGGGGCGGCAGATACGCAGTATTTT. As protein: CASSEQGAADTQYF.

This chain links TRBV28 with TRBJ1-1; D gene unclear. CDR3 length equals 14 residues. The germline V and J ends were trimmed by 1 base and 2 bases, with 8 bases remaining between them. CDR1 is MDHEN and CDR2 is SYDVKM in the germline V gene. This chain's CDR3 is CASSLLRTNTEAFF. The CDR3 bases are TGTGCCAGCAGTTTATTGCGTACTAACACTGAAGCTTTCTTT.

The chain joins TRBV7-8 to TRBJ2-5, with D possibly TRBD1 on 5 matching bases. V shed 7 bases and J shed 2 bases, with 11 bases lying between them. CDR3 length: 13 residues. Germline CDR1 SGHVS, CDR2 FQNEAQ. The CDR3 reads CASTETVQETQYF. CDR3 nucleotides: TGTGCCAGCACCGAGACAGTTCAAGAGACCCAGTACTTC.

The chain combines TRBV6-5 with TRBJ1-3; D not resolved. The CDR3 is 15 amino acids. V lost 5 bases, J lost 0 bases, and 11 bases lay in between. Germline CDR1 is MNHEY and CDR2 is SVGAGI. DNA for the CDR3: TGTGCCAGCAGTAGCAGGAAAATCTCTGGAAACACCATATATTTT. This encodes CASSSRKISGNTIYF.

This sequence joins TRBV4-1 and TRBJ1-3, with no clear D. The germline V and J ends were trimmed by 0 bases and 4 bases, with 10 bases remaining between them. The CDR3 has 15 amino acids. Germline V gene sequence: CDR1 MGHRA, CDR2 YSYEKL. This CDR3 reads CASSQEPQVGNTIYF. The DNA for the CDR3 is TGCGCCAGCAGCCAAGAGCCGCAGGTCGGAAACACCATATATTTT.

This CDR3 reads CSSYGGVNTEAFF. The CDR3 nucleotides read TGCAGCTCTTACGGGGGGGTGAACACTGAAGCTTTCTTT. V is TRBV29-1 and J is TRBJ1-1, with D possibly TRBD1 on 5 matching bases. Per the germline V gene, CDR1 is SQVTM and CDR2 is ANQGSEA. Trimming pared 8 bases from V and 0 bases from J, leaving 13 bases between. The CDR3 extends over 13 amino acids.

The chain has TRBV9 and TRBJ2-7, with D possibly matching TRBD1 (6 bases). Trimming left V 2 bases short and J 0 bases short, with 9 bases between. This CDR3 region has 14 residues. Germline V CDR1 and CDR2: SGDLS, YYNGEE. The CDR3 DNA is TGTGCCAGCAGCGTGGACAGTTTCTCCTACGAGCAGTACTTC. Amino acid sequence: CASSVDSFSYEQYF.

This clone turned up a few times. This rearrangement joins TRBV6-5 to TRBJ1-1; maybe TRBD1 (6 bases). CDR1 and CDR2 (germline): MNHEY, SVGAGI. The CDR3 spans 14 residues. Between the trimmed V and J ends, which lost 5 bases and 5 bases, there was a span of 15 bases. This CDR3 is CASSRLDTGTEAFF. In DNA, the CDR3 is TGTGCCAGCAGTCGACTCGATACAGGGACTGAAGCTTTCTTT.

This clone appeared a single time. This rearrangement joins TRBV7-9 to TRBJ1-1, with TRBD1 matching 10 bases. Per the germline V gene, CDR1 is SEHNR and CDR2 is FQNEAQ (reference sequence). Unmatched junction bases numbered 4, after V lost 5 bases and J lost 4 bases. This CDR3 spans 14 amino acids. CDR3: CASSQGQGRTEAFF. The CDR3 DNA follows: TGTGCCAGCAGCCAGGGACAGGGGCGCACTGAAGCTTTCTTT.

The V gene is TRBV29-1, the J gene TRBJ1-1; no definite D call. In germline, CDR1 is SQVTM, CDR2 ANQGSEA. The CDR3 has 13 residues. Trimming took off 4 bases at V and 5 bases at J, with 14 bases between the two ends. CDR3 DNA: TGCAGCGTTGTACGGGGAAGTAGGACTGAAGCTTTCTTT. Amino acids: CSVVRGSRTEAFF.

The V call is TRBV3-1 (or the pseudogene TRBV3-2), the J call TRBJ2-3, with D possibly matching TRBD2 (5 bases). Germline V gene lookup returns CDR1 LGHDT and CDR2 YNNKEL (reference sequence). This CDR3 region has 16 residues. Between the trimmed V and J ends, which lost 2 bases and 4 bases, there was a span of 16 bases. CDR3 nucleotides: TGTGCCAGCAGCCAATCGCAAGGGAGTGTTGCAGATACGCAGTATTTT. It encodes CASSQSQGSVADTQYF.

This clone came up once. The chain links TRBV7-2 to TRBJ1-2; 7 nucleotides match TRBD1. CDR1 is SGHTA and CDR2 is FQGNSA in the germline V gene. V was clipped by 1 base and J by 4 bases; unmatched bases: 3. The CDR3 has 14 residues. This CDR3 reads CASSLEGAVYGYTF. Written as DNA, the CDR3 is TGTGCCAGCAGCTTAGAGGGGGCAGTCTATGGCTACACCTTC.

The chain uses TRBV14 and TRBJ1-4; D not resolved. The CDR3 runs 15 residues. The germline V gene encodes CDR1 SGHDN and CDR2 FVKESK. V lost 0 bases, J lost 9 bases, and 14 bases lay in between. CDR3 region: CASSQDSRGSKKLFF. The CDR3 nucleotides are TGTGCCAGCAGCCAAGACTCTAGAGGATCTAAAAAACTGTTTTTT.